The clone carrying this T cell receptor (beta chain) was picked up a small number of times. Antigen specificity is unknown. This entry is derived from a study of T cells in localized non-small cell lung cancer. Study-wide points: For the top 100 tumor clones, a median about 57 also appeared in adjacent lung.

Trimming left V 5 bases short and J 8 bases short, with 16 bases between. CDR3 length: 15 residues. Germline CDR1 and CDR2: SGHNT and YENEEA. Only in-frame clones appear in the TCRdb table, and some are missing; sequencing was by immunoSEQ multiplex PCR. Of approximately 1,500 clones in the sample, roughly a third were seen once. This sequence joins TRBV11-3 and TRBJ1-6; tentatively, D is TRBD1 (6 bases). The TCR originated in a male donor older than 55 with stage III squamous cell lung carcinoma. The input for sequencing was lung tumor tissue, taken before any cancer treatment. The CDR3, as DNA: TGTGCCAGCAGCGCCGGGACACTGGGCCATTCACCCCTCCACTTT. This translates into CASSAGTLGHSPLHF.